What follows are 2 T cell receptor beta chains derived from one specimen sequenced in a study of T cell responses to AZD1222 COVID-19 vaccine. The protocol was immunoSEQ multiplex PCR, while the TCRdb copy is restricted to in-frame clones and leaves out a portion. The table has some 80,000 clones, 85% to 90% seen once. Material: peripheral blood, obtained on day 0 of AZD1222 vaccination. These TCRs come from an adult in good health.

The gene calls are TRBV5-4 and TRBJ1-4; D remains unclear. CDR1 is SGHNT and CDR2 is YYREEE in the germline V gene (reference sequence). Trimming removed 4 bases from V and 5 bases from J, with 15 bases in between. This CDR3 comprises 15 residues. The CDR3 DNA follows: TGTGCCAGCAGCATGCCAGGCTGGGGAAATGAAAAACTGTTTTTT. Protein product: CASSMPGWGNEKLFF.

The chain joins TRBV5-6 to TRBJ2-2; a possible D gene is TRBD1 (5 bases). The CDR3 runs 16 residues. The V end lost 0 bases, the J end lost 1 base, and 10 bases lay between the germline ends. The germline V gene encodes CDR1 SGHDT and CDR2 YYEEEE. CDR3 region: CASSLAWTRNTGELFF. In DNA form, the CDR3 reads TGTGCCAGCAGCTTGGCCTGGACAAGGAACACCGGGGAGCTGTTTTTT.